This T cell receptor (beta chain) was observed in a study of PD-1 blockade in mismatch repair-deficient tumors. Study-wide results and limits: Rapid post-treatment expansion, then contraction, generally preceding radiologic response, marked tumor-resident clones.

Profiling relied on immunoSEQ multiplex PCR, and the TCRdb table lists in-frame clones only, not all of them. This sample carries 90,000 to 120,000 clones, approximately 83% of them seen once, and the ten largest clones take roughly 6.3%. For this clone: Its specificity is unknown.

V lost 2 bases to trimming and J lost 4 bases; unmatched junction nucleotides: 7. CDR3 length: 16 amino acids. CDR1 and CDR2 (germline): SQVTM, ANQGSEA. The J gene is TRBJ1-5, the V gene TRBV29-1; 11 nucleotides agree with TRBD1. Sample: peripheral blood, taken less than 37 weeks after starting pembrolizumab. This TCR derives from an adult with mismatch repair-deficient cancer. This CDR3 reads CSVEMGQGVINQPQHF. The DNA for the CDR3 is TGCAGCGTTGAAATGGGACAGGGGGTAATTAATCAGCCCCAGCATTTT.